Many counts were recorded for the clone carrying this T cell receptor (beta chain). Its antigen is unknown. V shed 6 bases and J 5 bases; nucleotides not matched to a gene: 3. The germline CDR1 and CDR2 sequences are LGHNT and FRNRAP. The CDR3 runs to 14 residues. The authors amplified TCR beta CDR3 regions, and they did so from RNA transcripts for repertoire sequencing. Second-round multiplex PCR came after first-round RT-PCR with HTBI primers. TCRdb used MiXCR to reprocess the multiplex PCR reads, holding one entry per CDR3 protein. This table has roughly 500,000 distinct CDR3 sequences, 13% to 15% appearing once. The record originates from a study of Graves' ophthalmopathy and Graves' hyperthyroidism. Thyroid ultrasound, orbital computed tomography, TRAb, serum thyroxine and clinical symptoms formed the basis of diagnosis. Study-level results: The model's prediction of ophthalmopathy progression had approximately 68% sensitivity and roughly 72% specificity. The blood repertoire also included most expanded thyroid clonotypes above 0.001 frequency. Stable hyperthyroidism and ophthalmopathy were told apart by a 13-signature model, which achieved about 90% sensitivity and around 80% specificity.

The chain recombines TRBV12-5 with TRBJ2-2; 10 nucleotides agree with TRBD1. The sequenced sample was blood. This sequence was found in a woman aged 25 to 45 with Graves' ophthalmopathy. CDR3 DNA sequence: TGTGCTAGTGGAGGACAGGGGGGAACCGGGGAGCTGTTTTTT. The encoded protein is CASGGQGGTGELFF. Full variable domain (outside the CDR3, taken from reference TRBV12-5 and TRBJ2-2): DARVTQTPRHKVTEMGQEVTMRCQPILGHNTVFWYRQTMMQGLELLAYFRNRAPLDDSGMPKDRFSAEMPDATLATLKIQPSEPRDSAVYFCASGGQGGTGELFFGEGSRLTVL.